Sequencing of this T cell receptor (beta chain) was carried out in a study of long-term antiretroviral therapy in people with HIV. Overall study findings and caveats: Information pertaining to ART adherence, viral resistance or therapeutic modifications was not obtained. Increased diversity was seen after ART, yet it remained lower than in transplant donor controls.

The immunoSEQ assay was v3.0, run at survey level. Profiling relied on immunoSEQ multiplex PCR, and the TCRdb table lists in-frame clones only, not all of them. The table has 29,000 or so clones, around 93% seen once. The CDR3 contains 12 residues. V was cut by 10 bases and J by 3 bases, with 13 bases left in between. The germline CDR1 and CDR2 sequences are MNHEY and SVGAGI. Only one count was recorded for this clone. The antigen is undetermined. This chain links TRBV6-5 with TRBJ2-7; maybe TRBD1 (7 bases). The clonotype comes from a man between 50 and 59 years old with HIV. The starting material was unsorted PBMCs, obtained around 7.4 years after starting antiretroviral therapy. This CDR3 is CATGQGGYEQYF. CDR3 sequence (DNA): TGTGCCACCGGGCAGGGGGGCTACGAGCAGTACTTC.